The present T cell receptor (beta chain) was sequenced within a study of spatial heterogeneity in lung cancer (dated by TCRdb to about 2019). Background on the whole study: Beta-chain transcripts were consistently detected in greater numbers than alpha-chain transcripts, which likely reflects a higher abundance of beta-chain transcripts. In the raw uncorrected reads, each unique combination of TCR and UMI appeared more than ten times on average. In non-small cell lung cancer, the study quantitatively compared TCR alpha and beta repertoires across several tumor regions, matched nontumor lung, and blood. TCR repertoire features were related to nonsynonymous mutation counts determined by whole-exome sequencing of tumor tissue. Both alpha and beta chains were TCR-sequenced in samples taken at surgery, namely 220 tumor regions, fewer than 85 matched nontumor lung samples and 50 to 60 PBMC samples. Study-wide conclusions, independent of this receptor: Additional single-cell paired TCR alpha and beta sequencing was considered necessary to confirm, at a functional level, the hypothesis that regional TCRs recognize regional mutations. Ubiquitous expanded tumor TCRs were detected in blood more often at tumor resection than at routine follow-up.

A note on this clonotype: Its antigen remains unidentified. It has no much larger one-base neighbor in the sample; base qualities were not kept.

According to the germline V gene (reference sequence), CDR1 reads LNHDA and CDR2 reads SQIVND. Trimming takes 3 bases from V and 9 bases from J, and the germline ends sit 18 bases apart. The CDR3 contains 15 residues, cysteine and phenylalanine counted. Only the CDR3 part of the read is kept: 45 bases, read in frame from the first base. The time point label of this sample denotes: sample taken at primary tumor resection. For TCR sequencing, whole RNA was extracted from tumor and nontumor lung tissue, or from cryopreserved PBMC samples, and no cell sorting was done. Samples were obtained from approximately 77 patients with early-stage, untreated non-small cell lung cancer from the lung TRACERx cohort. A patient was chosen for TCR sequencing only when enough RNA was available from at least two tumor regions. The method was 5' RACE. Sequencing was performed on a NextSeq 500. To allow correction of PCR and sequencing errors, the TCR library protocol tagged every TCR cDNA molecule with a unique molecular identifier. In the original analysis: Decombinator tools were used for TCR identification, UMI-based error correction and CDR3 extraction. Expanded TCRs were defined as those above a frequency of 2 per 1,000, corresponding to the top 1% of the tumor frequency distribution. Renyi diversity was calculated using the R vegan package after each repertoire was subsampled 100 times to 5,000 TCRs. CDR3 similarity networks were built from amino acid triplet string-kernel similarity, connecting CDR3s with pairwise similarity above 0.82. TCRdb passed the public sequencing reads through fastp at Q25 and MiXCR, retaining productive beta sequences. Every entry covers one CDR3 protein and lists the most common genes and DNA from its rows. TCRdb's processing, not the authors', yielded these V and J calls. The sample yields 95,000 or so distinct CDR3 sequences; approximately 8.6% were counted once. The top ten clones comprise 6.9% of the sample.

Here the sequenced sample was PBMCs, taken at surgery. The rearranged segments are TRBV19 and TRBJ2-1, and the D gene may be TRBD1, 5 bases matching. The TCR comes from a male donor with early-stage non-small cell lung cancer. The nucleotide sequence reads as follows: TGTGCCAGTAGTATCTTTGGGGCAGGGTTTTCTGAGCAGTTCTTC. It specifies CASSIFGAGFSEQFF.